This is a list of T cell receptor beta chains from one sample in a study of blood T cell repertoires in COVID-19. Produced via immunoSEQ multiplex PCR; TCRdb's table is partial and in-frame only. The data contain under 400,000 clones, around 87% of them singletons. The sample comprised PBMCs or T cells enriched from blood (not recorded which). The receptors come from a man between 35 and 55 years old in a cohort exposed to, infected with or recovered from COVID-19 (not recorded which). Each CDR3 is given with its conserved first and last residue. The D gene is left open where the match is weak. Clone size is stated in some rows and not others, as once, few, many or a class when expanded.

size | J | D | V | CDR3 | DNA
- | TRBJ2-1 | - | TRBV7-7 | CASSLGGYGRAEEQFF | TGTGCCAGCAGCTTAGGTGGTTATGGCCGTGCGGAAGAGCAGTTCTTC
- | TRBJ1-5 | - | TRBV19 | CASSSSDSQVQPQHF | TGTGCCAGTAGTAGTTCGGACTCCCAGGTGCAGCCCCAGCATTTT
few | TRBJ2-7 | - | TRBV10-3 | CAISADRPPYEQYF | TGTGCCATCAGTGCAGACAGACCTCCCTACGAGCAGTACTTC
- | TRBJ2-3 | - | TRBV27 | CASSLGDYSTDTQYF | TGTGCCAGCAGTTTAGGAGACTATAGCACAGATACGCAGTATTTT
- | TRBJ2-7 | - | TRBV27 | CASSPAAFGSYEQYF | TGTGCCAGCAGTCCGGCGGCCTTCGGCTCCTACGAGCAGTACTTC
- | TRBJ2-2 | TRBD1 | TRBV7-3 | CASTRDRDTGELFF | TGTGCCAGCACTCGGGACAGGGACACCGGGGAGCTGTTTTTT
- | TRBJ2-1 | - | TRBV28 | CASSPYPGNEQFF | TGTGCCAGCAGTCCCTACCCCGGCAATGAGCAGTTCTTC
- | TRBJ1-6 | - | TRBV25-1 | CASVEQGGSPLHF | TGTGCCAGCGTAGAACAGGGTGGCTCACCCCTCCACTTT
- | TRBJ2-1 | TRBD1 | TRBV18 | CASSLHPGQGDNEQFF | TGTGCCAGCTCCCTACACCCGGGACAGGGGGACAATGAGCAGTTCTTC
once | TRBJ2-1 | TRBD1 | TRBV10-3 | CAIGQGANEQFF | TGTGCCATCGGACAGGGGGCAAATGAGCAGTTCTTC
- | TRBJ2-1 | TRBD2 | TRBV5-1 | CASSRASGRAYNEQFF | TGCGCCAGCAGCAGGGCTAGCGGGAGGGCCTACAATGAGCAGTTCTTC
- | TRBJ2-7 | TRBD1 | TRBV18 | CASSTPGQGTYEQYF | TGTGCCAGCTCAACACCGGGACAGGGGACTTACGAGCAGTACTTC
- | TRBJ1-5 | - | TRBV28 | CASSLGSGGYQPQHF | TGTGCCAGCAGTTTAGGGTCCGGGGGTTATCAGCCCCAGCATTTT
few | TRBJ2-2 | - | TRBV27 | CASAQRVADTGELFF | TGTGCCAGCGCACAAAGGGTAGCGGACACCGGGGAGCTGTTTTTT
- | TRBJ2-7 | - | TRBV27 | CASSLYYEQYF | TGTGCCAGCAGTCTTTACTACGAGCAGTACTTC
once | TRBJ1-2 | - | TRBV19 | CASSGERGNYGYTF | TGTGCCAGTAGTGGGGAGCGAGGGAACTATGGCTACACCTTC
- | TRBJ2-5 | - | TRBV10-3 | CAISQGGQETQYF | TGTGCCATCAGTCAGGGGGGACAAGAGACCCAGTACTTC
- | TRBJ2-7 | TRBD2 | TRBV11-2 | CASSKGLAGGLQYEQYF | TGTGCCAGCAGCAAGGGACTAGCGGGAGGTCTCCAATACGAGCAGTACTTC
- | TRBJ1-2 | TRBD1 | TRBV18 | CASSPQGQSSGYTF | TGTGCCAGCTCACCACAGGGACAGAGCAGTGGCTACACCTTC
- | TRBJ2-1 | TRBD1 | TRBV28 | CASSLPLTGTKYNEQFF | TGTGCCAGCAGTTTACCTCTGACAGGGACGAAATACAATGAGCAGTTCTTC
- | TRBJ2-7 | - | TRBV5-1 | CASSLVSRGEQYF | TGCGCCAGCAGCTTGGTGTCGAGAGGCGAGCAGTACTTC
- | TRBJ2-3 | TRBD2 | TRBV4-2 | CASSARLAGESTDTQYF | TGTGCCAGCAGCGCCCGACTAGCGGGTGAGTCCACAGATACGCAGTATTTT
- | TRBJ1-2 | - | TRBV10-3 | CAISESTAPHGYTF | TGTGCCATCAGTGAGTCGACAGCCCCCCATGGCTACACCTTC
once | TRBJ1-6 | - | TRBV30 | CAWSVPGEGSPLHF | TGTGCCTGGAGTGTACCGGGGGAAGGATCACCCCTCCACTTT
- | TRBJ1-2 | - | TRBV7-2 | CASLLAPGGDYGYTF | TGTGCCAGCCTATTGGCGCCCGGGGGGGACTATGGCTACACCTTC
- | TRBJ2-2 | - | TRBV4-2 | CASSQVVAANTGELFF | TGTGCCAGCAGCCAAGTTGTAGCTGCGAACACCGGGGAGCTGTTTTTT